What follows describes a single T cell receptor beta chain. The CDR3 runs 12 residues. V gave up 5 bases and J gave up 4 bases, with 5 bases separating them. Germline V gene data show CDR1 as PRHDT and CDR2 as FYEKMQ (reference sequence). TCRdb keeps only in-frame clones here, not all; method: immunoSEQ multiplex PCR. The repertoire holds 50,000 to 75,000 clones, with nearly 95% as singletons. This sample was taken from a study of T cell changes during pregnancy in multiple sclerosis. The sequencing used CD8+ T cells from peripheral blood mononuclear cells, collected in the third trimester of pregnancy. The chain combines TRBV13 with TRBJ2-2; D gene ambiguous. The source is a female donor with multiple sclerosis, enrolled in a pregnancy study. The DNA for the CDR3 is TGTGCCAGCAGCCGTAGCACCGGGGAGCTGTTTTTT. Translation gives CASSRSTGELFF.